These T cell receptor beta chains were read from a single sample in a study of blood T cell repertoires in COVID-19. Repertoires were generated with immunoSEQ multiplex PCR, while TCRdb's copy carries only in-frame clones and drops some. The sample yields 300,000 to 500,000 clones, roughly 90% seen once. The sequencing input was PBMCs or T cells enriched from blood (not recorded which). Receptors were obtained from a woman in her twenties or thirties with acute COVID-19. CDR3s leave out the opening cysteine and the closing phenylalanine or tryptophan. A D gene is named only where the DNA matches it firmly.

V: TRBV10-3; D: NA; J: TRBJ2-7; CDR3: AISERLDPTYEQY
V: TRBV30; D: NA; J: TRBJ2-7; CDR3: AWTTRVGNYEQY
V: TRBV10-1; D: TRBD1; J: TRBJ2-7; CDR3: ASSGSWPGGEQY
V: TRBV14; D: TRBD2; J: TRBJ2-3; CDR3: ASSQVGGGAADTQY
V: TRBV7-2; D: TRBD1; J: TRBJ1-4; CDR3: ASSLGIGGERKLF
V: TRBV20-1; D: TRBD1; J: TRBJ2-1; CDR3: SASIDRTGPVFNEQF
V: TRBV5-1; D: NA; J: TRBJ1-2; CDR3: ASSGGGPPDGYT
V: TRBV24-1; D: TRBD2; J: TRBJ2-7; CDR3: ATSDKGTSGVGEQY
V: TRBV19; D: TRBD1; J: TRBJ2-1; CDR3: ASRGQGVNNEQF
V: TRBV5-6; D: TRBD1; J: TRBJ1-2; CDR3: ASSKTGTGPGYT
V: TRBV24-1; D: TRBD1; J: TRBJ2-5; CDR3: ATGVAGQGHQETQY
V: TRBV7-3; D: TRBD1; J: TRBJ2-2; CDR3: ASQRQGGTGELF
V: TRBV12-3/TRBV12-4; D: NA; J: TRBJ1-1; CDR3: ASTPDTNTEAF
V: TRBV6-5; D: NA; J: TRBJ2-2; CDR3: ASTRSGQNTGELF
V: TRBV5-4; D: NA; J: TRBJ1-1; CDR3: ASTGQGSSEAF
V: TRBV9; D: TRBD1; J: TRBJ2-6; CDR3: ASSVEWGQGFGANVLT
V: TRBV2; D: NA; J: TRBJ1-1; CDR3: ASSGQVLTEAF
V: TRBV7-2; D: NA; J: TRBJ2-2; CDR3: ASSLGQGYTGELF
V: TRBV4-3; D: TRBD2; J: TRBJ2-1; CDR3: ASSRSGGLNEQF
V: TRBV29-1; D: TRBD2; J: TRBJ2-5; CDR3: SVRTSGTSGSQETQY
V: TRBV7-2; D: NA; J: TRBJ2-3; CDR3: ASSLEGAGNPDTQY
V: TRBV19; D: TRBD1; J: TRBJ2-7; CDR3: ASSPGTGSYEQY
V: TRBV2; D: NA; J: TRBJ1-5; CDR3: ASSMGEAQPQH
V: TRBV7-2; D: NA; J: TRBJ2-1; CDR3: ASSLDPSSYNEQF
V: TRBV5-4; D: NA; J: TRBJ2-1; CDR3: ASSHSGGRSYNEQF
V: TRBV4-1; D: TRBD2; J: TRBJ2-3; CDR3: ASSQERRGVRTDTQY
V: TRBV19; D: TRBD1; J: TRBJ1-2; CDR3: ASSMTGGAFNYGYT
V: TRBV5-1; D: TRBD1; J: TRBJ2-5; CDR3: ASSLQDRGPRETQY
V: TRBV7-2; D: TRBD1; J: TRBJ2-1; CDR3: ASSIGTGNYNEQF
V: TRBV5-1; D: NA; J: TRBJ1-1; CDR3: ASSPSGTEAF
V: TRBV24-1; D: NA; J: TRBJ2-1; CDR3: ATSDPSRDSEQF
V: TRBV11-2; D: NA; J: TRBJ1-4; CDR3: ASSSGQTTNEKLF
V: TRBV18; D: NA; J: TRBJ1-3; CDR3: ASSDRNSGNTIY
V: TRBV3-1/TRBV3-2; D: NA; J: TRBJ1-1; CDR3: ASSQKPAQNTEAF
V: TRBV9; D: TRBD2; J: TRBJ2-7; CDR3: ASSVGSGGAPEQY
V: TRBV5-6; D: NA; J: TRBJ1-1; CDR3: ASSLFRKGDTEAF
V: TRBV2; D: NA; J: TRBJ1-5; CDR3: ASHPSNQPQH
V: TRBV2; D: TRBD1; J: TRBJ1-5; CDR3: ASKTGGFGQPQH
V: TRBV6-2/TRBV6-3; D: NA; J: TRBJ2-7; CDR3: ASSTTYNYEQY
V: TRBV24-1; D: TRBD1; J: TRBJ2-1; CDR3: ATSGQNHEQF
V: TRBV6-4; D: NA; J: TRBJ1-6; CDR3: ASSEDAGVGSPLH
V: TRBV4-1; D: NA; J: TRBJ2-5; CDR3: ASSQGPYLQETQY
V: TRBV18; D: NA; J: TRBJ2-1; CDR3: ASSPEQGGEQF
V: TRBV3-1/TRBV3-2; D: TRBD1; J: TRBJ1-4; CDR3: ASSLRQGNEKLF
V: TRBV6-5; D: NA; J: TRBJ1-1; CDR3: ASSYTENTEAF
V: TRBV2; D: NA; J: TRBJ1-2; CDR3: ASSSDRSAYGYT
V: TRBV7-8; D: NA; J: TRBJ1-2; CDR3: ASSPSSYGYT
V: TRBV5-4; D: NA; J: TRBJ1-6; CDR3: ASSLQGSNSPLH
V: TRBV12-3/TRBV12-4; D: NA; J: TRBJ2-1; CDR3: ASRGAWEQF
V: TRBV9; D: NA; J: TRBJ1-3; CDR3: ASSVVPGEGNTIY
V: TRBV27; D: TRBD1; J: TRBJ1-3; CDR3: ASSPDRVRGNTIY
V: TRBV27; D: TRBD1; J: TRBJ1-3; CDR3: ASRPLRDRGFFSGNTIY
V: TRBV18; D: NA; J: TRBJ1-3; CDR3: ASSRETAGNTIY
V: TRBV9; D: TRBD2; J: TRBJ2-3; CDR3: ASSPPPGGGAHTQY